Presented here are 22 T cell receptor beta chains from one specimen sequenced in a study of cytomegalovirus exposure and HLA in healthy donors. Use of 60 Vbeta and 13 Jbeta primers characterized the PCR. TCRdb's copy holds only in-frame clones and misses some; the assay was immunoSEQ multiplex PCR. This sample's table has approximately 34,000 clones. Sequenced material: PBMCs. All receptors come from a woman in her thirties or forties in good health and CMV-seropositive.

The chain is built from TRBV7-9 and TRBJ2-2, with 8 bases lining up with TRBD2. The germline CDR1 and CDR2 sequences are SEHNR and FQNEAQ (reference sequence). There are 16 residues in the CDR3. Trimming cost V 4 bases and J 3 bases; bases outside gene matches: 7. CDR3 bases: TGTGCCAGCAGCTACCGGGGGGGTACCTACACCGGGGAGCTGTTTTTT. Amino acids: CASSYRGGTYTGELFF.

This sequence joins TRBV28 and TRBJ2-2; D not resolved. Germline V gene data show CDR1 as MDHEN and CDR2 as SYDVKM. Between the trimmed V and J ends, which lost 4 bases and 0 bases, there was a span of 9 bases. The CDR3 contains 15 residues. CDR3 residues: CASSYSGANTGELFF. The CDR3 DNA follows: TGTGCCAGCAGTTACTCCGGAGCGAACACCGGGGAGCTGTTTTTT. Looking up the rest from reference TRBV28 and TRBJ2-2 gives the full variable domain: DVKVTQSSRYLVKRTGEKVFLECVQDMDHENMFWYRQDPGLGLRLIYFSYDVKMKEKGDIPEGYSVSREKKERFSLILESASTNQTSMYLCASSYSGANTGELFFGEGSRLTVL.

Written as DNA, the CDR3 is TGCGCCAGCAGCTTGGCCAGCGGGGGGAGCACAGATACGCAGTATTTT. Amino acid sequence: CASSLASGGSTDTQYF. The chain couples TRBV5-1 to TRBJ2-3; 9 bases are shared with TRBD2. This CDR3 contains 16 residues. V was clipped by 0 bases and J by 0 bases; unmatched bases: 2. CDR1 SGHRS and CDR2 YFSETQ come from the germline V gene.

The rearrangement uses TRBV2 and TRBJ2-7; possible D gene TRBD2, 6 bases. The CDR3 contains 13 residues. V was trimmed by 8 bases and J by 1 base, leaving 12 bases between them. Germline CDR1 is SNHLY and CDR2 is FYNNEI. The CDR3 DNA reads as TGTGCCAGCCTCCGGGGGTTGTCCTACGAGCAGTACTTC. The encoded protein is CASLRGLSYEQYF.

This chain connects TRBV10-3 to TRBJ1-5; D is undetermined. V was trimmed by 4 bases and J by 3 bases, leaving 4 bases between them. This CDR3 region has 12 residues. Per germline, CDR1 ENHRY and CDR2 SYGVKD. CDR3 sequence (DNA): TGTGCCATCAGTGCTAACAATCAGCCCCAGCATTTT. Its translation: CAISANNQPQHF.

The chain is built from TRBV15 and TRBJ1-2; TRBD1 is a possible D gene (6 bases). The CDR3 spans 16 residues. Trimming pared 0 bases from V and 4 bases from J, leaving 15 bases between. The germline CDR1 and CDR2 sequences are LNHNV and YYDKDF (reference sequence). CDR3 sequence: CATSRDYRTDSYGYTF. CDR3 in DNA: TGTGCCACCAGCAGAGATTACCGGACAGACTCCTATGGCTACACCTTC.

The CDR3 nucleotides are TGTGCCAGCAGCTTGGAGACAGGGCAGGCAGATACGCAGTATTTT. Protein sequence: CASSLETGQADTQYF. This sequence joins TRBV7-3 and TRBJ2-3; TRBD1 matches at 7 bases. V shed 3 bases, J shed 4 bases, and the junction held 7 bases outside the gene matches. The CDR3 spans 15 residues. Germline loops: CDR1 SGHTA, CDR2 FQGTGA.

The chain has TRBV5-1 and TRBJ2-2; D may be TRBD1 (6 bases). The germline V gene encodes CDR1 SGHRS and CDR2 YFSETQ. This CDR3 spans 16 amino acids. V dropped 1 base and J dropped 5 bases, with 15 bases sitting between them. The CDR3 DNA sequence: TGCGCCAGCAGCTTGTTTACAGGGTCATCAACCGGGGAGCTGTTTTTT. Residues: CASSLFTGSSTGELFF. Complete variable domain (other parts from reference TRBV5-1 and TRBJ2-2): KAGVTQTPRYLIKTRGQQVTLSCSPISGHRSVSWYQQTPGQGLQFLFEYFSETQRNKGNFPGRFSGRQFSNSRSEMNVSTLELGDSALYLCASSLFTGSSTGELFFGEGSRLTVL.

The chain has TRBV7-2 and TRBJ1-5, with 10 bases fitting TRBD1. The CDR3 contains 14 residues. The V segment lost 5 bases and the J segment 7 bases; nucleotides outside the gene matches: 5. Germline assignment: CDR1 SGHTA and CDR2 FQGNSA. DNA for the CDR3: TGTGCCAGCAGCCGGGACAGGGGTAACCAGCCCCAGCATTTT. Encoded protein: CASSRDRGNQPQHF.

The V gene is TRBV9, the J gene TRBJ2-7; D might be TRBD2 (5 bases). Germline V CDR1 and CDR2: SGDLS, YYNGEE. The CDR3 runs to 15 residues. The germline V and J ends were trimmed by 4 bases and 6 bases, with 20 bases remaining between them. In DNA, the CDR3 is TGTGCCAGCAGCCCGGCCGTAGGGAGCTTAGTCGAGCAGTACTTC. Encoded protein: CASSPAVGSLVEQYF.

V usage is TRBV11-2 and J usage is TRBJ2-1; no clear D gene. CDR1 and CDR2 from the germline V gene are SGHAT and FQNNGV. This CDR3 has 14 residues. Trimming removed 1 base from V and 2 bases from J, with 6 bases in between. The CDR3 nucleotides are TGTGCCAGCAGCTTAGTCTTCCCCTACAATGAGCAGTTCTTC. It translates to CASSLVFPYNEQFF.

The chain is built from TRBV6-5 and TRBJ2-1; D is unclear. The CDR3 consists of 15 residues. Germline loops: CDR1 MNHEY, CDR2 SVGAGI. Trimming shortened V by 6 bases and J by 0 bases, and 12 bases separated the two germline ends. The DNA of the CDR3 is TGTGCCAGCAGGGCTCTGCAGATCTCCTACAATGAGCAGTTCTTC. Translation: CASRALQISYNEQFF.

This CDR3 reads CASSPEFGSGTDTQYF. CDR3 nucleotide sequence: TGTGCCAGCAGCCCGGAGTTTGGTAGCGGTACAGATACGCAGTATTTT. The chain links TRBV4-2 to TRBJ2-3; D might be TRBD2 (6 bases). The CDR3 runs 16 residues. V was cut by 4 bases and J by 3 bases, with 17 bases left in between. Germline lookup yields CDR1 LGHNA and CDR2 YNFKEQ.

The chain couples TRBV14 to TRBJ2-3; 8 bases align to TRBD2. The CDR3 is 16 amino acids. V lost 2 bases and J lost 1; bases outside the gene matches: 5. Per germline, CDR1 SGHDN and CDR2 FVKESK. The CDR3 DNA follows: TGTGCCAGCAGCCAAAGTAGCGGGGTTGGCACAGATACGCAGTATTTT. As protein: CASSQSSGVGTDTQYF.

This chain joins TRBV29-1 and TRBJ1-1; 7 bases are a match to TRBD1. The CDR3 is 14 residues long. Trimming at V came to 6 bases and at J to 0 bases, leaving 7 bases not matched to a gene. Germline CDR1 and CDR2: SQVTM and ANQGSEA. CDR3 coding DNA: TGCAGCGTGACCAAGGGGGCTCTGAACACTGAAGCTTTCTTT. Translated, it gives CSVTKGALNTEAFF.

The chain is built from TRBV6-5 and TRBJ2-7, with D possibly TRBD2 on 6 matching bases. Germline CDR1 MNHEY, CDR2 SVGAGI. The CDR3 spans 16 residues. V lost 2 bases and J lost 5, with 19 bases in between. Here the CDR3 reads CASSYQGGLAFHEQYF. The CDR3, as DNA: TGTGCCAGCAGTTACCAGGGAGGTCTGGCCTTCCACGAGCAGTACTTC.

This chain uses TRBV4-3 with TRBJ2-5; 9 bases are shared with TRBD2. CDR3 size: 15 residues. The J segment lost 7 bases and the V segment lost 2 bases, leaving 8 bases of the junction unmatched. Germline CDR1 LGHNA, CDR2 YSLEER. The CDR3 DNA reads TGCGCCAGCAGCCAACGGAGCGGGGGGTGGGGGACCCAGTACTTC. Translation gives CASSQRSGGWGTQYF.

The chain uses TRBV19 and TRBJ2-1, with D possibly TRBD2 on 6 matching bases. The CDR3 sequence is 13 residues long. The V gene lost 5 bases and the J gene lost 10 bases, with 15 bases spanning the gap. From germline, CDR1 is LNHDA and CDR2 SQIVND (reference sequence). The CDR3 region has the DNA TGTGCCAGTAGTCCCCGGGCCCGGGAGGAGCAGTTCTTC. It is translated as CASSPRAREEQFF.

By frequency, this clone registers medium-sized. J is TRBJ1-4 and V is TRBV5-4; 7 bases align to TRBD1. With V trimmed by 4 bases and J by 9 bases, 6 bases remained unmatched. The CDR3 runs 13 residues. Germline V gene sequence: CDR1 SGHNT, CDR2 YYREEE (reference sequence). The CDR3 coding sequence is TGTGCCAGCAGCCTCGACAGGGCCCAAAAACTGTTTTTT. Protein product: CASSLDRAQKLFF.

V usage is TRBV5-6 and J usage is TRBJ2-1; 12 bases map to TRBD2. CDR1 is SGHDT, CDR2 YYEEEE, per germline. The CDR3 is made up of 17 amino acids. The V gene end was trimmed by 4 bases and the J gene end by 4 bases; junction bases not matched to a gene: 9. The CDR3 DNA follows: TGTGCCAGCAGCCCACGGACTAGCGGGATTCGGTACAATGAGCAGTTCTTC. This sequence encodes CASSPRTSGIRYNEQFF.

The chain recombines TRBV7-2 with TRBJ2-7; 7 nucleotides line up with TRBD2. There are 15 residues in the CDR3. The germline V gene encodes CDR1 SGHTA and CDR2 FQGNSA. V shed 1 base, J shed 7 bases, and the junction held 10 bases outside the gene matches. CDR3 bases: TGTGCCAGCAGCTTAGTTGGGGGAGGGCCGAGGGAGCAGTACTTC. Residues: CASSLVGGGPREQYF.

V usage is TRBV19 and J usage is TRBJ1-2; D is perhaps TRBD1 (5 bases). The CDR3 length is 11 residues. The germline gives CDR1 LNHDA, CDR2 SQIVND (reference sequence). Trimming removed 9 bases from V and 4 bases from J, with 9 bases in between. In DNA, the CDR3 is TGTGCCAGCCAGGGAGGCTATGGCTACACCTTC. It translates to CASQGGYGYTF.